Below, 22 T cell receptor beta chains from the same sample are listed, as sequenced in a study of T cells in Graves' hyperthyroidism and ophthalmopathy. From RNA transcripts, TCR beta CDR3 regions were amplified. First-round RT-PCR of the TCR CDR3 relied on the HTBI primer set. TCRdb reanalysed the multiplex PCR reads using MiXCR and keeps one entry per CDR3 protein. This table has some 180,000 distinct CDR3 sequences, around 17% appearing once. Sequenced sample: blood. The receptors were gathered from a woman aged 45-65 years with Graves' hyperthyroidism.

The chain recombines TRBV7-9 with TRBJ2-1; D not certain. Between the trimmed V and J ends, which lost 10 bases and 4 bases, there was a span of 11 bases. The germline V gene has CDR1 SEHNR and CDR2 FQNEAQ (reference sequence). CDR3 size: 12 residues. The CDR3 DNA sequence: TGTGCCAAGGCCGGAGAGTACAATGAGCAGTTCTTC. This gives the protein CAKAGEYNEQFF.

This clonotype was picked up many times. The chain joins TRBV12-5 to TRBJ2-7; no firm D call. Germline CDR1 and CDR2: LGHNT and FRNRAP. There are 13 residues in the CDR3. The V gene lost 6 bases and the J gene lost 5 bases, with 14 bases spanning the gap. The CDR3 here is CASGLPAGNEQYF. In DNA form, the CDR3 reads TGTGCTAGTGGCCTTCCGGCAGGTAACGAGCAGTACTTC.

This clonotype occurred a few times. V usage is TRBV20-1 and J usage is TRBJ2-2, with D maybe TRBD2 (6 bases). CDR1 is DFQATT and CDR2 is SNEGSKA in the germline V gene (reference sequence). V shed 5 bases and J shed 1 base, with 14 bases lying between them. This CDR3 is 15 amino acids long. The CDR3 sequence is CSAQALRENTGELFF. The CDR3 DNA follows: TGCAGTGCTCAAGCATTGCGGGAGAACACCGGGGAGCTGTTTTTT.

The CDR3 loop reads CACEADLLNTQAFF. CDR3 bases: TGTGCCTGCGAAGCTGACTTGTTGAACACACAAGCTTTCTTT. The chain has TRBV30 and TRBJ1-1; D unclear. Germline V gives CDR1 GTSNPN, CDR2 SVGIG (reference sequence). This CDR3 is 14 amino acids long. V lost 6 bases and J 9 bases, leaving 23 bases between the germline ends.

This clonotype was counted at least ten times. V and J are TRBV5-1 and TRBJ1-1; TRBD1 matches 8 bases. This CDR3 has 13 amino acids. Trimming at V came to 9 bases and at J to 6 bases, leaving 10 bases not matched to a gene. Germline lookup yields CDR1 SGHRS and CDR2 YFSETQ. The CDR3 DNA reads TGCGCCACCAGACCCCAGGGGGCCGCTGAAGCTTTCTTT. Translating it yields CATRPQGAAEAFF.

Ten or more counts support this clonotype. The genes are TRBV3-1 and TRBJ2-7; 10 bases align to TRBD1. Trimming took 2 bases from V and 4 from J; bases not matched to a gene: 8. The germline V gene encodes CDR1 LGHDT and CDR2 YNNKEL (reference sequence). This CDR3 region has 16 residues. CDR3 protein: CASSQRGRQGAYEQYF. CDR3 coding DNA: TGTGCCAGCAGCCAAAGGGGGAGACAGGGGGCTTACGAGCAGTACTTC.

The gene calls are TRBV5-1 and TRBJ2-3; D possibly corresponds to TRBD1 (6 bases). Germline V gives CDR1 SGHRS, CDR2 YFSETQ. The CDR3 extends over 14 amino acids. V gave up 5 bases and J gave up 2 bases, with 12 bases separating them. The CDR3 DNA is TGCGCCAGCAGTACCGACAGGTCCACAGATACGCAGTATTTT. It translates to CASSTDRSTDTQYF.

Many counts were recorded for this clonotype. The CDR3: CASSPHSGRDPYNEQFF. In DNA, the CDR3 is TGTGCCAGCAGCCCCCATAGCGGGAGGGATCCCTACAATGAGCAGTTCTTC. The chain couples TRBV7-3 to TRBJ2-1, with 11 bases identical to TRBD2. The germline V gene encodes CDR1 SGHTA and CDR2 FQGTGA. This CDR3 spans 17 amino acids. Germline trimming cut 5 bases from V and 2 bases from J; bases unmatched to any gene: 8.

This clonotype was counted at least ten times. The chain carries TRBV18 and TRBJ1-1; D not certain. The CDR3 sequence is 13 residues long. V was clipped by 2 bases and J by 2 bases, with 6 bases between them. Germline CDR1 and CDR2: KGHSH and LQKENI. The CDR3 region is CASSPEVNTEAFF. The CDR3 region has the DNA TGTGCCAGCTCACCAGAAGTAAACACTGAAGCTTTCTTT.

The V and J genes are TRBV6-4 and TRBJ2-3, with D maybe TRBD2 (5 bases). Germline V gene lookup returns CDR1 MRHNA and CDR2 SNTAGT. CDR3 length: 14 amino acids. V was cut by 6 bases and J by 4 bases, with 14 bases left in between. The CDR3 is CASSLEANSDTQYF. DNA for the CDR3: TGTGCCAGCAGCCTGGAGGCTAATTCAGATACGCAGTATTTT.

The chain has TRBV19 and TRBJ1-2; D gene uncertain. Germline-derived CDR1 and CDR2 are LNHDA and SQIVND (reference sequence). The CDR3 is 15 amino acids. Trimming pared 3 bases from V and 8 bases from J, leaving 19 bases between. In nucleotides, the CDR3 is TGTGCCAGTAGTATCCAAGGGATCGGGCTCTCGGGCTACACCTTC. Protein sequence: CASSIQGIGLSGYTF.

The V gene is TRBV29-1, the J gene TRBJ1-3; no clear D. CDR3 length equals 13 residues. Trimming pared 4 bases from V and 0 bases from J, leaving 7 bases between. The germline V gene encodes CDR1 SQVTM and CDR2 ANQGSEA. DNA of the CDR3: TGCAGCGTTGCAGGAAGCTCTGGAAACACCATATATTTT. Translated, it gives CSVAGSSGNTIYF.

On this clonotype itself: This may come from a read error, since a much larger clone is one base off. V gene TRBV4-1 combines with J gene TRBJ1-6; D is uncertain. Germline assignment: CDR1 MGHRA and CDR2 YSYEKL. CDR3 length: 17 residues. CDR3 sequence: CANSQGRNPFYNSPLHF. CDR3 sequence (DNA): TGCGCCAACAGCCAAGGGAGGAATCCTTTCTATAATTCACCCCTCCACTTT.

In its sample, this clonotype was seen many times. V is TRBV18 and J is TRBJ1-1, with no clear D. Germline assignment: CDR1 KGHSH and CDR2 LQKENI. CDR3 length: 13 amino acids. V lost 7 bases to trimming and J lost 0 bases, with 9 bases between them. The CDR3 reads CASLQHLNTEAFF. CDR3 bases: TGTGCCAGCTTACAGCATTTGAACACTGAAGCTTTCTTT.

This clonotype turned up a few times. The chain combines TRBV19 with TRBJ1-1, with 7 bases aligning to TRBD1. There are 16 residues in the CDR3. The J segment lost 1 base and the V segment lost 5 bases, leaving 10 bases of the junction unmatched. Germline loops: CDR1 LNHDA, CDR2 SQIVND (reference sequence). CDR3 sequence (DNA): TGTGCCAGTAGTTACAGGGGAACATACGAGAACACTGAAGCTTTCTTT. Its protein is CASSYRGTYENTEAFF.

This clonotype was seen repeatedly, ten times or more. V and J are TRBV12-3 or TRBV12-4 and TRBJ2-1; a possible D gene is TRBD2 (5 bases). The CDR3 consists of 18 residues. Between the trimmed V and J ends, which lost 6 bases and 7 bases, there was a span of 28 bases. DNA for the CDR3: TGTGCCAGCAGACCGGAAAAAAAGACTAACACCTTTAGTAATGAGCAGTTCTTC. Protein sequence: CASRPEKKTNTFSNEQFF.

This clonotype was counted at least ten times. The rearrangement uses TRBV5-6 and TRBJ2-1, with D possibly matching TRBD1 (5 bases). Germline values: CDR1 SGHDT, CDR2 YYEEEE. The CDR3 length is 12 residues. Trimming cost V 1 base and J 9 bases, with 8 bases left between them. The CDR3 sequence is CASSLQGPEQFF. DNA of the CDR3: TGTGCCAGCAGCTTGCAGGGCCCTGAGCAGTTCTTC.

The table lists this clonotype with a few counts. J is TRBJ2-1 and V is TRBV30; D not resolved. The V end lost 0 bases, the J end lost 9 bases, and 12 bases lay between the germline ends. The CDR3 length is 13 residues. CDR1 and CDR2 from the germline V gene are GTSNPN and SVGIG (reference sequence). The CDR3 loop reads CAWSVFGRGEQFF. In nucleotides, the CDR3 is TGTGCCTGGAGTGTATTCGGTCGCGGTGAGCAGTTCTTC.

This clonotype was counted between two and nine times. The chain is built from TRBV29-1 and TRBJ2-7; TRBD1 might be the D (6 bases). V lost 4 bases and J lost 6, with 13 bases in between. This CDR3 has 12 amino acids. Germline CDR1 and CDR2: SQVTM and ANQGSEA. The CDR3 sequence: CSVGNRDPEQYF. CDR3 nucleotide sequence: TGCAGCGTTGGGAACAGGGATCCCGAGCAGTACTTC.

This clonotype has ten or more counts. CDR3 sequence: CASSQPDRITSYEQYF. The DNA of the CDR3 is TGTGCCAGCAGCCAACCAGACAGGATCACTAGCTACGAGCAGTACTTC. The chain joins TRBV7-2 to TRBJ2-7, with D possibly TRBD1 on 6 matching bases. Trimming removed 5 bases from V and 3 bases from J, with 20 bases in between. This CDR3 spans 16 amino acids. CDR1 is SGHTA, CDR2 FQGNSA, per germline.

This clonotype has at least ten counts. The J gene is TRBJ2-5, the V gene TRBV5-1; TRBD1 or TRBD2 may be the D gene (5 bases each). Germline CDR1 SGHRS, CDR2 YFSETQ. The CDR3 is 14 residues long. The V end was cut by 3 bases, the J end by 1 base, with 10 bases between. CDR3 nucleotides: TGCGCCAGCAGCTCGGCTGGGGGCCAAGAGACCCAGTACTTC. This gives the protein CASSSAGGQETQYF.

This clonotype appeared a few times. The CDR3 reads CSAREGHETQYF. Written as DNA, the CDR3 is TGCAGTGCTAGGGAGGGGCACGAGACCCAGTACTTC. The V gene is TRBV20-1, the J gene TRBJ2-5; D is perhaps TRBD2 (6 bases). Germline lookup yields CDR1 DFQATT and CDR2 SNEGSKA (reference sequence). The CDR3 has 12 amino acids. Between the trimmed V and J ends, which lost 3 bases and 5 bases, there was a span of 10 bases.